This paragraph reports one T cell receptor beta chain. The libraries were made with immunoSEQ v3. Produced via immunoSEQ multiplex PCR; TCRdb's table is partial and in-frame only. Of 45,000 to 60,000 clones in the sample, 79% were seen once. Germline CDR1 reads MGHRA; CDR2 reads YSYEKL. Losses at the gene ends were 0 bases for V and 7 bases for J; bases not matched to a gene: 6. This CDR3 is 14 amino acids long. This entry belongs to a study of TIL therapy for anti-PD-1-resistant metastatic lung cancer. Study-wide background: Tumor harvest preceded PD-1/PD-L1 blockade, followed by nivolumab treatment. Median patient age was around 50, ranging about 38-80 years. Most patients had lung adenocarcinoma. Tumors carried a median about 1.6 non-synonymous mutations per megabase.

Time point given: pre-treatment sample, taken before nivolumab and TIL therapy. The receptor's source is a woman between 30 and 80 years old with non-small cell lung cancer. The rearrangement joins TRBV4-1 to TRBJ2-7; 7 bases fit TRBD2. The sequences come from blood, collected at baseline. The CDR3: CASSQDRGGGEQYF. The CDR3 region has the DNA TGCGCCAGCAGCCAAGATCGCGGGGGAGGGGAGCAGTACTTC.